These 7 T cell receptor beta chains share one sample of origin, sequenced in a study of neurological immune-mediated disorders. TCRdb re-derived calls from the 5' RACE reads in MiXCR, one entry per CDR3 protein. The sample has 50,000 to 60,000 distinct CDR3 sequences; about 15% are singletons. Sample: PBMCs. All receptors come from a man aged 60-69 years in good health.

This clonotype was counted at least ten times. In nucleotides, the CDR3 is TGCGCCAGCAGCCGATGGGGCTCCGGCGAGCAGTACTTC. This sequence encodes CASSRWGSGEQYF. This rearrangement joins TRBV5-1 to TRBJ2-7, with D perhaps matching TRBD1 (5 bases). The CDR3 loop spans 13 amino acids. The V gene lost 4 bases and the J gene lost 6 bases, with 14 bases spanning the gap. Germline values: CDR1 SGHRS, CDR2 YFSETQ. Using reference TRBV5-1 and TRBJ2-7 for the parts outside the CDR3, the full variable domain is KAGVTQTPRYLIKTRGQQVTLSCSPISGHRSVSWYQQTPGQGLQFLFEYFSETQRNKGNFPGRFSGRQFSNSRSEMNVSTLELGDSALYLCASSRWGSGEQYFGPGTRLTVT.

In its sample, this clonotype was seen a few times. The chain employs TRBV29-1 and TRBJ1-1; 9 nucleotides line up with TRBD1. Germline V CDR1 and CDR2: SQVTM, ANQGSEA. Trimming took 8 bases from V and 4 from J; bases not matched to a gene: 8. The CDR3 sequence is 13 residues long. CDR3 DNA sequence: TGCAGCCCGACGGACAGGGGAATCACTGAAGCTTTCTTT. Amino acid sequence: CSPTDRGITEAFF.

At least ten counts were recorded for this clonotype. The genes are TRBV15 and TRBJ2-1; tentative D call: TRBD2 (6 bases). The CDR3 consists of 12 residues. V gave up 6 bases and J gave up 3 bases, with 6 bases separating them. The germline V gene has CDR1 LNHNV and CDR2 YYDKDF (reference sequence). This CDR3 reads CATRAGYNEQFF. For the CDR3, the DNA is TGTGCCACCAGAGCGGGCTACAATGAGCAGTTCTTC.

This clonotype was counted ten times or more. The chain employs TRBV6-2 or TRBV6-3 and TRBJ2-2; 8 nucleotides agree with TRBD1. Germline trimming cut 6 bases from V and 1 base from J; bases unmatched to any gene: 1. The CDR3 runs 14 residues. Germline V gene data show CDR1 as MNHEY and CDR2 as SVGEGT. CDR3 loop: CASRGTGNTGELFF. The CDR3 region has the DNA TGTGCCAGCAGGGGGACAGGGAACACCGGGGAGCTGTTTTTT.

This clonotype showed up many times. The V call is TRBV28, the J call TRBJ1-1; possible D gene TRBD1, 6 bases. The CDR3 is 15 amino acids. CDR1 MDHEN and CDR2 SYDVKM come from the germline V gene. With 9 bases removed from V and 1 base from J, the gap between germline ends came to 18 bases. The CDR3 here is CASDGGAVRNTEAFF. The DNA of the CDR3 is TGTGCCAGTGACGGGGGGGCTGTTAGGAACACTGAAGCTTTCTTT.

The sample holds a few counts of this clonotype. The chain couples TRBV4-2 to TRBJ1-1; D perhaps matches TRBD1 (6 bases). V dropped 0 bases and J dropped 11 bases, with 13 bases sitting between them. Germline CDR1 LGHNA, CDR2 YNFKEQ. This CDR3 spans 13 amino acids. Here the CDR3 DNA reads TGTGCCAGCAGCCAAGATCCACAGGGAGAGGCTTTCTTT. Translating gives CASSQDPQGEAFF.

This clonotype was observed at least ten times. The chain is built from TRBV20-1 and TRBJ2-1; 8 bases align to TRBD2. The junction had 7 bases not matched to a gene; V was cut back by 2 bases and J by 1 base. Germline V gene data show CDR1 as DFQATT and CDR2 as SNEGSKA (reference sequence). The CDR3 has 16 residues. CDR3 amino acids: CSARTASGPSYNEQFF. The CDR3 DNA reads TGCAGTGCTAGAACGGCTAGCGGGCCTTCCTACAATGAGCAGTTCTTC.